What follows are 9 T cell receptor beta chains derived from one specimen sequenced in a study of blood T cell repertoires in COVID-19. Clones were read by immunoSEQ multiplex PCR, and TCRdb kept only the in-frame ones, dropping some. Among fewer than 400,000 clones listed, around 90% were seen once. The sequenced sample consisted of PBMCs or T cells enriched from blood (not recorded which). All receptors come from a woman in her late teens or twenties who had recovered from COVID-19.

The genes are TRBV28 and TRBJ2-7, with D perhaps TRBD2 (6 bases). Germline V CDR1 and CDR2: MDHEN, SYDVKM. The CDR3 runs 11 residues. With 7 bases removed from V and 3 bases from J, the gap between germline ends came to 7 bases. CDR3 amino acids: CASTEGYEQYF. DNA of the CDR3: TGTGCCAGCACGGAGGGCTACGAGCAGTACTTC. The full variable domain, rest sourced from reference TRBV28 and TRBJ2-7, is DVKVTQSSRYLVKRTGEKVFLECVQDMDHENMFWYRQDPGLGLRLIYFSYDVKMKEKGDIPEGYSVSREKKERFSLILESASTNQTSMYLCASTEGYEQYFGPGTRLTVT.

The chain couples TRBV14 to TRBJ1-6, with D uncertain. The V gene lost 2 bases and the J gene lost 6 bases, with 8 bases spanning the gap. Germline V gene data show CDR1 as SGHDN and CDR2 as FVKESK. This CDR3 spans 14 amino acids. CDR3 sequence: CASSQIGGNSPLHF. DNA of the CDR3: TGTGCCAGCAGCCAAATTGGCGGTAATTCACCCCTCCACTTT.

This clone was recorded only once. The chain employs TRBV5-1 and TRBJ2-5; 9 nucleotides match TRBD1. CDR1 and CDR2 from the germline V gene are SGHRS and YFSETQ. There are 17 residues in the CDR3. The J segment lost 5 bases and the V segment lost 5 bases, leaving 16 bases of the junction unmatched. Here the CDR3 reads CASRQWTGTGYWETQYF. The CDR3 nucleotides read TGCGCCAGCAGACAGTGGACTGGGACAGGGTATTGGGAGACCCAGTACTTC.

This clone was recorded only once. This chain connects TRBV7-6 to TRBJ2-1; D remains unclear. With 5 bases removed from V and 6 bases from J, the gap between germline ends came to 8 bases. CDR3 length: 12 amino acids. From germline, CDR1 is SGHVS and CDR2 FNYEAQ. CDR3 in amino acids: CASSLRPNEQFF. CDR3 DNA sequence: TGTGCCAGCAGCCTCCGTCCCAATGAGCAGTTCTTC.

This chain links TRBV14 with TRBJ1-1; D gene uncertain. The CDR3 runs to 13 residues. Trimming left V 7 bases short and J 3 bases short, with 12 bases between. Germline V gene sequence: CDR1 SGHDN, CDR2 FVKESK. CDR3 coding DNA: TGTGCCAGCATTGAGCGGTTTGACACTGAAGCTTTCTTT. Its protein product is CASIERFDTEAFF.

The chain joins TRBV28 to TRBJ2-5; D is undetermined. This CDR3 spans 15 amino acids. Germline CDR1 and CDR2: MDHEN and SYDVKM. Trimming removed 2 bases at V and 0 bases at J, with 10 bases between. The CDR3 spells CASSLPSQYQETQYF. The CDR3 DNA reads TGTGCCAGCAGTTTACCCTCACAGTACCAAGAGACCCAGTACTTC.

The gene calls are TRBV2 and TRBJ1-2, with TRBD1 identical over 8 bases. CDR3 length: 15 residues. Germline assignment: CDR1 SNHLY and CDR2 FYNNEI. Unmatched junction bases numbered 9, after V lost 6 bases and J lost 3 bases. The CDR3 DNA follows: TGTGCCAGCAGGGATGACAGGGGAGTGTACTATGGCTACACCTTC. Encoded protein: CASRDDRGVYYGYTF.

The chain employs TRBV6-6 and TRBJ1-5, with D unresolved. Germline values: CDR1 MNHNY, CDR2 SVGAGI (reference sequence). V lost 0 bases, J lost 1 base, and 7 bases lay in between. The CDR3 loop spans 15 amino acids. The CDR3 DNA follows: TGTGCCAGCAGTTACTCGAAACTAAGCAATCAGCCCCAGCATTTT. It codes for CASSYSKLSNQPQHF.

CDR3 residues: CASSVAGQGRSYNEQFF. The CDR3 bases are TGTGCCAGCAGCGTTGCTGGACAGGGTCGCTCCTACAATGAGCAGTTCTTC. V and J are TRBV9 and TRBJ2-1, with TRBD1 identical over 8 bases. This CDR3 is built from 17 residues. Trimming cost V 2 bases and J 0 bases; bases outside gene matches: 7. Per germline, CDR1 SGDLS and CDR2 YYNGEE.